This T cell receptor beta chain is from a study of blood T cell repertoires in COVID-19. Study details: There were acute and convalescent COVID-19 samples, and they came from the United States, Italy and Spain. Sample material is recorded as cDNA or gDNA derived from T cells, B-cell-depleted T cells, or PBMCs.

Seattle enrolled patients during active infection and tracked them longitudinally. Original processing methods: Reference gene primer amplification yielded estimated nucleated cell counts. Using immunoSEQ multiplex PCR, the repertoire was profiled, and TCRdb retains in-frame clones only, with some absent. V and J calls and clone size follow that table, whereas D and trimming were derived from the DNA. The table includes about 500,000 clones, 85% to 90% detected once. The sequencing sample was made of peripheral blood. The source is a woman between 50 and 59 years old with COVID-19, enrolled during active disease.

The CDR3 spells CATSERDFWPQHF. DNA of the CDR3: TGTGCCACCAGTGAGAGAGACTTTTGGCCCCAGCATTTT. The chain uses TRBV24-1 and TRBJ1-5; D is unclear. Trimming removed 4 bases at V and 9 bases at J, with 12 bases between. Germline-derived CDR1 and CDR2 are KGHDR and SFDVKD. This CDR3 is built from 13 residues.